Presented here are 23 T cell receptor beta chains from one specimen sequenced in a study of blood T cell repertoires in COVID-19 (TCRdb year 2020). Library construction relied on the immunoSEQ multiplex PCR assay. TCRdb provides this immuneACCESS table in a form limited to in-frame rearrangements. Some clones are lacking; in checked studies, under half of them reflect an unresolved V gene, and why the rest are absent is not known. Within this sample are approximately 200,000 clones, with 70% to 90% of them counted one time only. The ten largest clones take up roughly 4% of the sample. Input material: PBMCs or T cells enriched from blood (not recorded which). The origin of the receptors is a woman in her thirties who had been exposed to COVID-19.

The gene calls are TRBV11-2 and TRBJ2-3; the match to TRBD2 covers 10 bases. The CDR3 spans 16 residues. V lost 1 base to trimming and J lost 7 bases; unmatched junction nucleotides: 8. Germline V gene lookup returns CDR1 SGHAT and CDR2 FQNNGV. The CDR3 coding sequence is TGTGCCAGCAGCTTAGGGGCAGCGGGGGGGCGGCATACGCAGTATTTT. Protein: CASSLGAAGGRHTQYF.

This chain links TRBV24-1 with TRBJ2-1; 9 nucleotides align to TRBD2. J gave up 4 bases and V 9 bases, and 3 bases lay outside the gene matches. The CDR3 runs 13 residues. Looked up from germline, CDR1 is KGHDR and CDR2 is SFDVKD. CDR3 DNA sequence: TGTGCCACCGGGCGGGGGGGGTACAATGAGCAGTTCTTC. Residues: CATGRGGYNEQFF.

The chain couples TRBV3-1 (or the pseudogene TRBV3-2) to TRBJ1-2; D remains ambiguous. The CDR3 runs 12 residues. CDR1 and CDR2 (germline): LGHDT, YNNKEL (reference sequence). Trimming cost V 5 bases and J 5 bases, with 9 bases left between them. The DNA for the CDR3 is TGTGCCAGCAGCTTGACTGAGTATGGCTACACCTTC. Translated, it gives CASSLTEYGYTF.

The chain couples TRBV5-8 to TRBJ1-1; TRBD1 matches 8 bases. The CDR3 is 16 amino acids. J lost 1 base, V lost 4 bases, and 9 bases had no gene match. The V gene's germline CDR1 is SGHTS and CDR2 YDEGEE. As DNA, the CDR3 is TGTGCCAGCAGCCCGACAGGGGAGTTGGGGAACACTGAAGCTTTCTTT. It specifies CASSPTGELGNTEAFF. Supplemented by reference TRBV5-8 and TRBJ1-1, the full variable domain reads EAGVTQSPTHLIKTRGQQATLRCSPISGHTSVYWYQQALGLGLQFLLWYDEGEERNRGNFPPRFSGRQFPNYSSELNVNALELEDSALYLCASSPTGELGNTEAFFGQGTRLTVV.

This sequence joins TRBV27 and TRBJ1-4; 11 bases are shared with TRBD1. This CDR3 is 16 amino acids long. V gave up 5 bases and J gave up 10 bases; unmatched junction bases: 12. CDR1 and CDR2 (germline): MNHEY, SMNVEV (reference sequence). The CDR3 nucleotides are TGTGCCAGCAGTCCCAGGCGGGGACAGGGGGAAGGAAAACTGTTTTTT. Its protein is CASSPRRGQGEGKLFF.

The CDR3 spells CAWSYRAEAFF. In nucleotides, the CDR3 is TGTGCCTGGAGTTACAGGGCTGAAGCTTTCTTT. The chain carries TRBV30 and TRBJ1-1, with a possible D match to TRBD1 (6 bases). Trimming took 2 bases from V and 6 from J, leaving 7 bases between them. In germline, CDR1 is GTSNPN, CDR2 SVGIG (reference sequence). The CDR3 runs 11 residues.

The chain has TRBV7-2 and TRBJ1-1; D is undetermined. Per germline, CDR1 SGHTA and CDR2 FQGNSA. V was clipped by 5 bases and J by 0 bases, with 7 bases between them. The CDR3 is 13 residues long. CDR3 nucleotides: TGTGCCAGCAGCCCTCACATGAACACTGAAGCTTTCTTT. It specifies CASSPHMNTEAFF.

For the CDR3, the DNA is TGCGCCAGCAGCCAGACAGGGACCACTGAAGCTTTCTTT. Amino acid sequence: CASSQTGTTEAFF. This sequence joins TRBV5-1 and TRBJ1-1; 7 positions match TRBD1. Trimming took 4 bases from V and 4 from J; bases not matched to a gene: 4. Germline V lookup: CDR1 SGHRS, CDR2 YFSETQ. The CDR3 spans 13 residues.

This clone showed up just a few times. The V gene is TRBV6-5, the J gene TRBJ1-1; possibly TRBD1 for D (5 bases). Trimming removed 0 bases from V and 10 bases from J, with 12 bases in between. The CDR3 loop spans 13 amino acids. Germline CDR1 reads MNHEY; CDR2 reads SVGAGI. CDR3 sequence reads: CASSYSSRVGAFF. The CDR3 nucleotides are TGTGCCAGCAGTTACTCTTCCAGGGTCGGAGCTTTCTTT.

The chain couples TRBV7-8 to TRBJ2-1; 7 bases line up with TRBD1. The CDR3 runs to 13 residues. V shed 1 base and J 6 bases; nucleotides not matched to a gene: 0. From germline, CDR1 is SGHVS and CDR2 FQNEAQ. The CDR3 here is CASSLGTGNEQFF. The DNA for the CDR3 is TGTGCCAGCAGCTTAGGGACAGGCAATGAGCAGTTCTTC. Complete variable domain (other parts from reference TRBV7-8 and TRBJ2-1): GAGVSQSPRYKVAKRGQDVALRCDPISGHVSLFWYQQALGQGPEFLTYFQNEAQLDKSGLPSDRFFAERPEGSVSTLKIQRTQQEDSAVYLCASSLGTGNEQFFGPGTRLTVL.

This sequence joins TRBV7-6 and TRBJ2-7; a weak D match, TRBD2 (7 bases). Trimming cost V 5 bases and J 0 bases, with 17 bases left between them. There are 16 residues in the CDR3. Germline CDR1 is SGHVS and CDR2 is FNYEAQ. The CDR3 nucleotides are TGTGCCAGCAGCCCGGGGGGCATCCCCGACTCCTACGAGCAGTACTTC. Translated: CASSPGGIPDSYEQYF.

The V call is TRBV3-1 (or the pseudogene TRBV3-2), the J call TRBJ2-3; D may be TRBD1 (5 bases). The CDR3 runs 16 residues. The ends were cut back, 4 bases at V and 2 bases at J, with 16 bases in the middle. Germline V lookup: CDR1 LGHDT, CDR2 YNNKEL (reference sequence). CDR3 nucleotides: TGTGCCAGCAGCCCTGGGGCACACCACCTCACAGATACGCAGTATTTT. This translates into CASSPGAHHLTDTQYF.

The chain links TRBV12-3 or TRBV12-4 to TRBJ1-2; D is perhaps TRBD1 (5 bases). CDR3 length equals 13 residues. The ends were cut back, 6 bases at V and 6 bases at J, with 14 bases in the middle. The CDR3 bases are TGTGCCAGCAGGTCAGGGTTAGGGGATGGCTACACCTTC. Its translation: CASRSGLGDGYTF.

The rearrangement links TRBV20-1 to TRBJ1-6; 8 nucleotides align to TRBD1. The CDR3 spans 14 residues. CDR1 and CDR2 from the germline V gene are DFQATT and SNEGSKA (reference sequence). The V segment lost 3 bases and the J segment 10 bases; nucleotides outside the gene matches: 8. CDR3 sequence reads: CSASPGTGESPLHF. CDR3 DNA sequence: TGCAGTGCTAGTCCCGGGACAGGTGAATCACCCCTCCACTTT.

This chain connects TRBV2 to TRBJ1-2, with TRBD1 matching over 12 bases. Trimming at V came to 6 bases and at J to 4 bases, leaving 3 bases not matched to a gene. This CDR3 has 14 amino acids. Germline V lookup: CDR1 SNHLY, CDR2 FYNNEI. CDR3 sequence: CASRGQGAGYGYTF. The CDR3 DNA follows: TGTGCCAGCAGGGGACAGGGGGCCGGCTATGGCTACACCTTC.

This chain links TRBV19 with TRBJ2-7, with 7 positions matching TRBD2. The CDR3 sequence is 13 residues long. Germline CDR1 and CDR2: LNHDA and SQIVND (reference sequence). The ends lost 7 bases at V and 5 bases at J; junction bases unmatched: 8. CDR3 sequence (DNA): TGTGCCAGTAAGCGGGACGGCCTTAACGAGCAGTACTTC. Its translation is CASKRDGLNEQYF.

The V gene is TRBV27, the J gene TRBJ2-3; 8 positions agree with TRBD1. CDR3 length: 15 amino acids. The germline CDR1 and CDR2 sequences are MNHEY and SMNVEV (reference sequence). After removal of 7 bases from V and 2 bases from J, the junction contained 8 bases not matched to a gene. The CDR3: CASKWLTGATDTQYF. In nucleotides, the CDR3 is TGTGCCAGCAAGTGGTTGACAGGGGCCACAGATACGCAGTATTTT.

The V call is TRBV5-1, the J call TRBJ2-1; tentative D call: TRBD1 (6 bases). Trimming cost V 3 bases and J 0 bases, with 16 bases left between them. There are 17 residues in the CDR3. Looked up from germline, CDR1 is SGHRS and CDR2 is YFSETQ. The CDR3 sequence: CASSWDTALSSYNEQFF. In DNA form, the CDR3 reads TGCGCCAGCAGCTGGGACACCGCTCTAAGCTCCTACAATGAGCAGTTCTTC.

V gene TRBV27 combines with J gene TRBJ1-5; TRBD1 might be the D (5 bases). V was shortened by 5 bases and J by 6 bases, with 20 bases between the two germline ends. Germline CDR1 and CDR2: MNHEY and SMNVEV (reference sequence). This CDR3 contains 16 residues. CDR3 DNA: TGTGCCAGCAGTCCCACCCCGGGACTTCTCCTTCAGCCCCAGCATTTT. Protein: CASSPTPGLLLQPQHF.

The chain couples TRBV5-4 to TRBJ1-4; perhaps TRBD1 as D (5 bases). CDR3 length: 17 amino acids. Trimming shortened V by 0 bases and J by 4 bases, and 16 bases separated the two germline ends. Germline V gene sequence: CDR1 SGHNT, CDR2 YYREEE (reference sequence). In nucleotides, the CDR3 is TGTGCCAGCAGCTTGGGGGGCCCCTCGAGCATTAATGAAAAACTGTTTTTT. Encoded protein: CASSLGGPSSINEKLFF. Combining the CDR3 with reference TRBV5-4 and TRBJ1-4 gives the whole variable domain ETGVTQSPTHLIKTRGQQVTLRCSSQSGHNTVSWYQQALGQGPQFIFQYYREEENGRGNFPPRFSGLQFPNYSSELNVNALELDDSALYLCASSLGGPSSINEKLFFGSGTQLSVL.

This chain links TRBV4-2 with TRBJ1-3; D is possibly TRBD1 (5 bases). V lost 0 bases to trimming and J lost 0 bases, with 9 bases between them. The CDR3 loop spans 16 amino acids. From germline, CDR1 is LGHNA and CDR2 YNFKEQ. The chain's CDR3 is CASSQDLGHSGNTIYF. CDR3 bases: TGTGCCAGCAGCCAAGATCTAGGACACTCTGGAAACACCATATATTTT.

This clone has more than one count but fewer than ten. This sequence joins TRBV3-1 (or the pseudogene TRBV3-2) and TRBJ1-2; D may be TRBD1 (5 bases). This CDR3 comprises 16 residues. Per germline, CDR1 LGHDT and CDR2 YNNKEL (reference sequence). The V gene lost 3 bases and the J gene lost 0 bases, with 14 bases spanning the gap. The chain's CDR3 is CASSQTGGLTNYGYTF. CDR3 nucleotides: TGTGCCAGCAGCCAGACCGGGGGTCTAACTAACTATGGCTACACCTTC.

The chain employs TRBV6-5 and TRBJ2-7; weak D call: TRBD2 (6 bases). This CDR3 comprises 13 residues. The V and J ends lost 0 bases and 3 bases respectively, with 6 bases between them. Germline V gene sequence: CDR1 MNHEY, CDR2 SVGAGI. The CDR3 DNA follows: TGTGCCAGCAGTTACTCGGGACTCTACGAGCAGTACTTC. It encodes CASSYSGLYEQYF.